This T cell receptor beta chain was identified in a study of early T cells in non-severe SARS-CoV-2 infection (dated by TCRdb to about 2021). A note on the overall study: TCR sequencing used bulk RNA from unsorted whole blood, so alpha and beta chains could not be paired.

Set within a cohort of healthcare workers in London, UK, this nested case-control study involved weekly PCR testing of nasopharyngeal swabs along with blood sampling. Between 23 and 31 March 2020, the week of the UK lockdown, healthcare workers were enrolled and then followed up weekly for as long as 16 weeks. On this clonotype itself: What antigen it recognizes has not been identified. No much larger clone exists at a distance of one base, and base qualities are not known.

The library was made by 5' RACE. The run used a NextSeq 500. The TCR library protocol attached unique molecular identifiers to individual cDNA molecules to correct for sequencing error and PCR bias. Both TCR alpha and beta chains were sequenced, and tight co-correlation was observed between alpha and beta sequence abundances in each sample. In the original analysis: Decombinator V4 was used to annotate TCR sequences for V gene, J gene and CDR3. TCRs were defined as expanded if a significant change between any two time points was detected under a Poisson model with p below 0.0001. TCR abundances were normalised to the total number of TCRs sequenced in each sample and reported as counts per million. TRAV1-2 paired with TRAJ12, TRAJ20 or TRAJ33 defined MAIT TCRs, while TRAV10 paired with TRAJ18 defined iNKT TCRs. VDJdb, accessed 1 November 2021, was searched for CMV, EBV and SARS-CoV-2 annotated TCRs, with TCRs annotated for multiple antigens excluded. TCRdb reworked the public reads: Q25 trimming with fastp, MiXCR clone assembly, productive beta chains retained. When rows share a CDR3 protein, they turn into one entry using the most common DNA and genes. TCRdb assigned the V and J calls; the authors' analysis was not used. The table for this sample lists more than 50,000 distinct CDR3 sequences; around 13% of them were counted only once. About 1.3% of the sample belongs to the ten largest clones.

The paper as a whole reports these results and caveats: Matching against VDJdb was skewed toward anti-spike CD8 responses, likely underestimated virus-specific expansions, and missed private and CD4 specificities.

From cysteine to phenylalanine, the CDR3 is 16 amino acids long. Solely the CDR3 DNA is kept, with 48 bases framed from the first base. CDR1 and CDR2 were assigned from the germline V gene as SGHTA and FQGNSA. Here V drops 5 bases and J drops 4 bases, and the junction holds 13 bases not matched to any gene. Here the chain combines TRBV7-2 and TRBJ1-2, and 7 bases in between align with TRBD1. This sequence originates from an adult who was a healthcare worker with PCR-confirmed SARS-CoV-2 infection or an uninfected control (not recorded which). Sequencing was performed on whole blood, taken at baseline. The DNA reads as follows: TGTGCCAGCAGCCCGGGGTCACAGGGGATCCCCTATGGCTACACCTTC. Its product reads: CASSPGSQGIPYGYTF.